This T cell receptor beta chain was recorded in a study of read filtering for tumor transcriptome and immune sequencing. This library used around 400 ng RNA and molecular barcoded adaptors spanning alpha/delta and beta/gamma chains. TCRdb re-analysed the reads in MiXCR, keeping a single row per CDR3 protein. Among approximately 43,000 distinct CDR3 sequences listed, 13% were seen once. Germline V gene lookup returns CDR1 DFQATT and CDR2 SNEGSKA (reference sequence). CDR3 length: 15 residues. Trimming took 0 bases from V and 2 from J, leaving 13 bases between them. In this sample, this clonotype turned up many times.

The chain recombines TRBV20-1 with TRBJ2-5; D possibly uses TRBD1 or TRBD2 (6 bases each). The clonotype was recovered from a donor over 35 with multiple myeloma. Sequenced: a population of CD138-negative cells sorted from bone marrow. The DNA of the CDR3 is TGCAGTGCTAGAGATCCCCGGAGGGGGCAAGAGACCCAGTACTTC. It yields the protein CSARDPRRGQETQYF.